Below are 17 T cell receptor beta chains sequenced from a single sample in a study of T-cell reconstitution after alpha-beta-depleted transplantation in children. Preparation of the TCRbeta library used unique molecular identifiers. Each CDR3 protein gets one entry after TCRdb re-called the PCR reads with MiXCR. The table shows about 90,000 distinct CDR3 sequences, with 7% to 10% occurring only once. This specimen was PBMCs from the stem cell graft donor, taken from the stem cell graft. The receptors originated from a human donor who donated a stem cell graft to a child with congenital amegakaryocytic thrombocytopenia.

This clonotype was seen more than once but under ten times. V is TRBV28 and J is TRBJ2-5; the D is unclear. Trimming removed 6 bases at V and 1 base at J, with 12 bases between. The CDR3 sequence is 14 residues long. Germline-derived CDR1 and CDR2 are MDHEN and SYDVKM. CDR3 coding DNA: TGTGCCAGCAGCCGATCCGGGTTCCAAGAGACCCAGTACTTC. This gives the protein CASSRSGFQETQYF.

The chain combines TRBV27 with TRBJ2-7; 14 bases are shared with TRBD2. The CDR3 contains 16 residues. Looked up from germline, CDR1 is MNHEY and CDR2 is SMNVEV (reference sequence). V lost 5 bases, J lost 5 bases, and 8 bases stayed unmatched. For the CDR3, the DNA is TGTGCCAGCAGTCCGGGACTAGCGGGGGTCCCCCACGAGCAGTACTTC. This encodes CASSPGLAGVPHEQYF.

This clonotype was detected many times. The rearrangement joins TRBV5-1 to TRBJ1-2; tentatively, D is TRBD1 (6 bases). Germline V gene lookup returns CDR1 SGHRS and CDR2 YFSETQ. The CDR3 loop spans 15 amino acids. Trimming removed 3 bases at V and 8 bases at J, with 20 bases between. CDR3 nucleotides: TGCGCCAGCAGCTCGAGAAACAGGGTTTTTCGGGGCTACACCTTC. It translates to CASSSRNRVFRGYTF.

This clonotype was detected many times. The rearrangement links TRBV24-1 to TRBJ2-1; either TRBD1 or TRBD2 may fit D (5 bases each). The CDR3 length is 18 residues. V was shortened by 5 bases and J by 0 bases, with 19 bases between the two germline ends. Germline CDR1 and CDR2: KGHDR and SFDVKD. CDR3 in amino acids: CATSGRTGPGSSYNEQFF. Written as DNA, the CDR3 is TGTGCCACCAGTGGCCGTACAGGACCTGGGAGCTCCTACAATGAGCAGTTCTTC.

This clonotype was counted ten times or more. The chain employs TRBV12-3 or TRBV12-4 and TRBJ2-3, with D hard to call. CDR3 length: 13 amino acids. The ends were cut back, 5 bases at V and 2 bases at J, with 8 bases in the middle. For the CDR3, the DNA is TGTGCCAGCAGTGGAATCATCACAGATACGCAGTATTTT. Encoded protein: CASSGIITDTQYF.

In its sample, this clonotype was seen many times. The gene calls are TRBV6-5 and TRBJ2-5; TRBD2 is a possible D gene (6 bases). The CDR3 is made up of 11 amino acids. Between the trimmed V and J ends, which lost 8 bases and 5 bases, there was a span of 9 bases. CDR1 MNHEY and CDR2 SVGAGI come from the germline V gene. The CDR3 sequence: CASGAGETQYF. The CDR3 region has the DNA TGTGCCAGCGGGGCGGGGGAGACCCAGTACTTC.

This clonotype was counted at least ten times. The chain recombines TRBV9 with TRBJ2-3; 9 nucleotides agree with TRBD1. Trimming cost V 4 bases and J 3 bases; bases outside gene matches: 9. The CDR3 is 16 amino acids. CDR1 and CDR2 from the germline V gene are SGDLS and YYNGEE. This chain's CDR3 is CASSPRGQGETDTQYF. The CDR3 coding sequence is TGTGCCAGCAGCCCCAGGGGACAGGGCGAGACAGATACGCAGTATTTT.

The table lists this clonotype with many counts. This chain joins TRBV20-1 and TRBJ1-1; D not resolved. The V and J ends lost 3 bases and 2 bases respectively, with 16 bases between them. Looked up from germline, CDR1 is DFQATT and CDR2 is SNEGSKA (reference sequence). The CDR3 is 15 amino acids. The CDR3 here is CSASNWLSRNTEAFF. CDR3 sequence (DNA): TGCAGTGCTAGTAACTGGTTATCGAGAAACACTGAAGCTTTCTTT.

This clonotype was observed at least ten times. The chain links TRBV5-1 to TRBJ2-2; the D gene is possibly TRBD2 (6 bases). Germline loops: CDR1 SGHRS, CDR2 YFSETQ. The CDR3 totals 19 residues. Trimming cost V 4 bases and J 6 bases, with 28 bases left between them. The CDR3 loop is CASSTGGPATLKPAGELFF. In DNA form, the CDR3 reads TGCGCCAGCAGCACCGGAGGGCCAGCCACCCTTAAACCGGCCGGGGAGCTGTTTTTT.

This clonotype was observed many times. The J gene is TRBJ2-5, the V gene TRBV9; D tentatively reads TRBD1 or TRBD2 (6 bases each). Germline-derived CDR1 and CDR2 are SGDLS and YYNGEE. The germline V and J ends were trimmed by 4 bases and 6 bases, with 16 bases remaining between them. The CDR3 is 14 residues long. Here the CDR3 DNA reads TGTGCCAGCAGCCACGGGGGCGCCTCACAGACCCAGTACTTC. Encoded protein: CASSHGGASQTQYF.

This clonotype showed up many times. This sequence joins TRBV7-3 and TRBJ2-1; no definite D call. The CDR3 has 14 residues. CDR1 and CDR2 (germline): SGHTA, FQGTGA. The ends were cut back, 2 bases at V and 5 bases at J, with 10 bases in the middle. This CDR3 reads CASSLGDLNNEQFF. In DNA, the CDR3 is TGTGCCAGCAGCTTAGGAGACTTGAACAATGAGCAGTTCTTC.

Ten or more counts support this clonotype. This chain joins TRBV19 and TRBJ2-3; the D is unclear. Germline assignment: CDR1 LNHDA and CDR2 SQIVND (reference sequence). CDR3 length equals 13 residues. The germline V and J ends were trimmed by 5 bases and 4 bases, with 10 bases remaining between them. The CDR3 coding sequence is TGTGCCAGTAGTTCCGAGACGGCAGATACGCAGTATTTT. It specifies CASSSETADTQYF.

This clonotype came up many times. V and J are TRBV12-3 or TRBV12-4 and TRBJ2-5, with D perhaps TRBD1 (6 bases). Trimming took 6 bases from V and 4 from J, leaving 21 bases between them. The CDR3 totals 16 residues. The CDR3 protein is CASSFMQGRVGETQYF. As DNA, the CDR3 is TGTGCCAGCAGCTTCATGCAGGGGCGCGTGGGAGAGACCCAGTACTTC.

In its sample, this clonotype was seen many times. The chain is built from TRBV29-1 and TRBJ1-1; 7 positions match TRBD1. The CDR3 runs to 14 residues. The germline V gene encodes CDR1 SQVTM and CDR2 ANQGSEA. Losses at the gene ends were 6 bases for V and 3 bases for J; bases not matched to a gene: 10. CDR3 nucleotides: TGCAGCGTCCGGGACAGTCGGGGATACACTGAAGCTTTCTTT. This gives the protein CSVRDSRGYTEAFF.

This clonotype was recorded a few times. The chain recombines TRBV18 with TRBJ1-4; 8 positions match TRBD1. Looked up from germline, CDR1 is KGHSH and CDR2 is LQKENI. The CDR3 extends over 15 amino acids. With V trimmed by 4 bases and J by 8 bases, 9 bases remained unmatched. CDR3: CASSQTRGLGEKLFF. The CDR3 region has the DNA TGTGCCAGCTCACAAACCAGGGGGCTGGGAGAAAAACTGTTTTTT.

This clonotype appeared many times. CDR3 DNA: TGCAGTGCGGAAAACAGGGGCGACTATAATTCACCCCTCCACTTT. Its translation is CSAENRGDYNSPLHF. V gene TRBV20-1 combines with J gene TRBJ1-6; 7 positions match TRBD1. The germline gives CDR1 DFQATT, CDR2 SNEGSKA (reference sequence). This CDR3 is 15 amino acids long. With 6 bases clipped from V and 3 bases from J, the junction kept 8 bases outside the gene matches.

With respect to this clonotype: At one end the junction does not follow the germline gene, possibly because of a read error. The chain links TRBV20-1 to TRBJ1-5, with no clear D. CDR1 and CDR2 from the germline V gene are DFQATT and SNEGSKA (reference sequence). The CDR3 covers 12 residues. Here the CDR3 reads CSAGDSNQPQHF. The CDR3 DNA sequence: TGCAGTGCTGGAGATAGCAATCAGCCCCAGCATTTT.